The 17 T cell receptor beta chains in this list originate from one sample, sequenced in a study of blood T cell repertoires in COVID-19. Repertoires were generated with immunoSEQ multiplex PCR, while TCRdb's copy carries only in-frame clones and drops some. The sample has some 260,000 clones, approximately 90% seen once. Material: peripheral blood. The receptors derive from a woman between 35 and 50 years old who had recovered from COVID-19.

V is TRBV21-1 and J is TRBJ2-7; the table's TRBD2 call for D was not verified on the DNA. TRBV21-1 is a recognized pseudogene. The CDR3 consists of 15 residues. The CDR3 DNA is TGTGCCAGCAGCAAAGTTGTAGCGGGGGTTTACGAGCAGTACTTC. Encoded protein: CASSKVVAGVYEQYF.

V gene TRBV23-1 combines with J gene TRBJ2-7; D is uncertain. TRBV23-1 is placed among ORFs of uncertain function. Between the trimmed V and J ends, which lost 5 bases and 6 bases, there was a span of 14 bases. This CDR3 comprises 13 residues. This chain's CDR3 is CASSSLKSREQYF. CDR3 nucleotides: TGCGCCAGCAGTAGTCTCAAGAGTCGCGAGCAGTACTTC.

This chain uses TRBV10-2 with TRBJ2-2; 10 positions agree with TRBD2. The CDR3 has 17 residues. Germline V gene data show CDR1 as WSHSY and CDR2 as SAAADI. Trimming at V came to 0 bases and at J to 7 bases, leaving 8 bases not matched to a gene. CDR3 DNA: TGCGCCAGCAGTGAGTCGAGGGCTAGCGGGAGAGTCGGGGAGCTGTTTTTT. This gives the protein CASSESRASGRVGELFF.

The chain is built from TRBV24-1 and TRBJ2-7; TRBD2 agrees at 11 bases. From germline, CDR1 is KGHDR and CDR2 SFDVKD. The CDR3 totals 16 residues. The V gene end was trimmed by 3 bases and the J gene end by 2 bases; junction bases not matched to a gene: 5. Here the CDR3 DNA reads TGTGCCACCAGTGATCCGACTAGCGGGGTTCCCTACGAGCAGTACTTC. Encoded protein: CATSDPTSGVPYEQYF.

This clone was picked up one time. The CDR3 DNA reads as TGCGCCAGCAGCCGGGTGGGGGGTGAGCAGTACTTC. This codes for CASSRVGGEQYF. V and J are TRBV5-1 and TRBJ2-7; possible D gene TRBD2, 6 bases. CDR1 and CDR2 from the germline V gene are SGHRS and YFSETQ. The CDR3 covers 12 residues. The V and J ends lost 4 bases and 7 bases respectively, with 12 bases between them. Full variable domain (missing parts from reference TRBV5-1 and TRBJ2-7): KAGVTQTPRYLIKTRGQQVTLSCSPISGHRSVSWYQQTPGQGLQFLFEYFSETQRNKGNFPGRFSGRQFSNSRSEMNVSTLELGDSALYLCASSRVGGEQYFGPGTRLTVT.

This clone was seen only a few times. The CDR3 bases are TGTGCTAGTGGTAACACGCCCGGGACAGGGGGCCCCTTACCCTCCTATGGCTACACCTTC. Protein sequence: CASGNTPGTGGPLPSYGYTF. The chain uses TRBV12-5 and TRBJ1-2, with 12 bases lining up with TRBD1. CDR3 length: 20 amino acids. The J segment lost 4 bases and the V segment lost 5 bases, leaving 20 bases of the junction unmatched. Germline loops: CDR1 LGHNT, CDR2 FRNRAP. The complete variable domain, with remaining parts taken from reference TRBV12-5 and TRBJ1-2, reads DARVTQTPRHKVTEMGQEVTMRCQPILGHNTVFWYRQTMMQGLELLAYFRNRAPLDDSGMPKDRFSAEMPDATLATLKIQPSEPRDSAVYFCASGNTPGTGGPLPSYGYTFGSGTRLTVV.

This clone showed up just a few times. V gene TRBV7-9 combines with J gene TRBJ2-7; no reliable D call. Germline V gives CDR1 SEHNR, CDR2 FQNEAQ (reference sequence). V was clipped by 5 bases and J by 4 bases, with 9 bases between them. This CDR3 contains 12 residues. The CDR3 here is CASSNHEYEQYF. CDR3 coding DNA: TGTGCCAGCAGCAACCACGAGTACGAGCAGTACTTC.

The chain employs TRBV5-1 and TRBJ2-3; D possibly corresponds to TRBD1 (5 bases). The CDR3 sequence is 17 residues long. Germline values: CDR1 SGHRS, CDR2 YFSETQ. V dropped 0 bases and J dropped 5 bases, with 19 bases sitting between them. This CDR3 is CASSLAVTGVRVDTQYF. CDR3 DNA sequence: TGCGCCAGCAGCTTGGCCGTAACAGGCGTTCGGGTAGATACGCAGTATTTT.

The chain couples TRBV4-3 to TRBJ1-2, with TRBD1 matching 8 bases. The CDR3 runs 22 residues. V was pared by 0 bases and J by 5 bases, with 26 bases of the junction left unmatched. Germline lookup yields CDR1 LGHNA and CDR2 YSLEER. In nucleotides, the CDR3 is TGCGCCAGCAGCCAAGATAGGACAGGGCAGCATACTTCTCGGGGTGGAATTTATGGCTACACCTTC. Encoded protein: CASSQDRTGQHTSRGGIYGYTF.

The genes are TRBV5-1 and TRBJ2-2; 10 bases are shared with TRBD2. Per germline, CDR1 SGHRS and CDR2 YFSETQ. The CDR3 has 18 residues. After removal of 0 bases from V and 4 bases from J, the junction contained 9 bases not matched to a gene. CDR3 in DNA: TGCGCCAGCAGCTTGGGAATAGCGGGGGGCCAAGCCACCGGGGAGCTGTTTTTT. It encodes CASSLGIAGGQATGELFF.

The chain links TRBV7-3 to TRBJ2-5; tentatively, D is TRBD2 (6 bases). V lost 3 bases and J lost 5, with 16 bases in between. The CDR3 contains 15 residues. CDR1 and CDR2 (germline): SGHTA, FQGTGA. The CDR3 nucleotides are TGTGCCAGCAGCTTTTCGTCCGGAGGGTTGGAGACCCAGTACTTC. Its translation is CASSFSSGGLETQYF.

This clone was seen a handful of times. This chain connects TRBV11-2 to TRBJ1-2, with a weak D call TRBD1 (5 bases). The CDR3 covers 14 residues. V was clipped by 0 bases and J by 2 bases, with 7 bases between them. Germline V gene sequence: CDR1 SGHAT, CDR2 FQNNGV. CDR3 nucleotides: TGTGCCAGCAGCTTAGACCCAGGGAACTATGGCTACACCTTC. Translating it yields CASSLDPGNYGYTF.

The CDR3 reads CASSLDRQGGTEAFF. The CDR3 DNA is TGTGCCAGCAGCTTAGATCGCCAGGGAGGGACTGAAGCTTTCTTT. V gene TRBV11-2 combines with J gene TRBJ1-1, with TRBD1 as a possible D gene (5 bases). Trimming took off 0 bases at V and 5 bases at J, with 13 bases between the two ends. Germline CDR1 reads SGHAT; CDR2 reads FQNNGV. This CDR3 spans 15 amino acids. Full variable domain (rest looked up from reference TRBV11-2 and TRBJ1-1): EAGVAQSPRYKIIEKRQSVAFWCNPISGHATLYWYQQILGQGPKLLIQFQNNGVVDDSQLPKDRFSAERLKGVDSTLKIQPAKLEDSAVYLCASSLDRQGGTEAFFGQGTRLTVV.

The J gene is TRBJ1-5, the V gene TRBV19; 7 bases agree with TRBD1. The CDR3 sequence is 14 residues long. Trimming removed 5 bases from V and 5 bases from J; junction bases left unmatched: 6. Germline V gene data show CDR1 as LNHDA and CDR2 as SQIVND (reference sequence). CDR3 sequence reads: CASSAQGQHQPQHF. The CDR3 coding sequence is TGTGCCAGTAGTGCCCAGGGACAGCATCAGCCCCAGCATTTT.

The V gene is TRBV27, the J gene TRBJ1-6; 8 bases match TRBD1. With V trimmed by 2 bases and J by 5 bases, 5 bases remained unmatched. Germline V gene sequence: CDR1 MNHEY, CDR2 SMNVEV (reference sequence). This CDR3 spans 16 amino acids. The CDR3 DNA is TGTGCCAGCAGTTTAAGACAGGGGTTCGATAATTCACCCCTCCACTTT. This translates into CASSLRQGFDNSPLHF.

The gene calls are TRBV24-1 and TRBJ2-2; 7 nucleotides match TRBD2. After removal of 9 bases from V and 3 bases from J, the junction contained 3 bases not matched to a gene. Germline loops: CDR1 KGHDR, CDR2 SFDVKD. The CDR3 loop spans 13 amino acids. The CDR3 region has the DNA TGTGCCACCGGGGGGGTGGACACCGGGGAGCTGTTTTTT. Translation gives CATGGVDTGELFF.

The V gene is TRBV12-3 or TRBV12-4, the J gene TRBJ2-1; a possible D gene is TRBD1 (5 bases). Trimming removed 10 bases from V and 4 bases from J, with 8 bases in between. The CDR3 totals 11 residues. CDR3 region: CATQGYNEQFF. The CDR3 DNA reads as TGTGCCACCCAGGGTTACAATGAGCAGTTCTTC.